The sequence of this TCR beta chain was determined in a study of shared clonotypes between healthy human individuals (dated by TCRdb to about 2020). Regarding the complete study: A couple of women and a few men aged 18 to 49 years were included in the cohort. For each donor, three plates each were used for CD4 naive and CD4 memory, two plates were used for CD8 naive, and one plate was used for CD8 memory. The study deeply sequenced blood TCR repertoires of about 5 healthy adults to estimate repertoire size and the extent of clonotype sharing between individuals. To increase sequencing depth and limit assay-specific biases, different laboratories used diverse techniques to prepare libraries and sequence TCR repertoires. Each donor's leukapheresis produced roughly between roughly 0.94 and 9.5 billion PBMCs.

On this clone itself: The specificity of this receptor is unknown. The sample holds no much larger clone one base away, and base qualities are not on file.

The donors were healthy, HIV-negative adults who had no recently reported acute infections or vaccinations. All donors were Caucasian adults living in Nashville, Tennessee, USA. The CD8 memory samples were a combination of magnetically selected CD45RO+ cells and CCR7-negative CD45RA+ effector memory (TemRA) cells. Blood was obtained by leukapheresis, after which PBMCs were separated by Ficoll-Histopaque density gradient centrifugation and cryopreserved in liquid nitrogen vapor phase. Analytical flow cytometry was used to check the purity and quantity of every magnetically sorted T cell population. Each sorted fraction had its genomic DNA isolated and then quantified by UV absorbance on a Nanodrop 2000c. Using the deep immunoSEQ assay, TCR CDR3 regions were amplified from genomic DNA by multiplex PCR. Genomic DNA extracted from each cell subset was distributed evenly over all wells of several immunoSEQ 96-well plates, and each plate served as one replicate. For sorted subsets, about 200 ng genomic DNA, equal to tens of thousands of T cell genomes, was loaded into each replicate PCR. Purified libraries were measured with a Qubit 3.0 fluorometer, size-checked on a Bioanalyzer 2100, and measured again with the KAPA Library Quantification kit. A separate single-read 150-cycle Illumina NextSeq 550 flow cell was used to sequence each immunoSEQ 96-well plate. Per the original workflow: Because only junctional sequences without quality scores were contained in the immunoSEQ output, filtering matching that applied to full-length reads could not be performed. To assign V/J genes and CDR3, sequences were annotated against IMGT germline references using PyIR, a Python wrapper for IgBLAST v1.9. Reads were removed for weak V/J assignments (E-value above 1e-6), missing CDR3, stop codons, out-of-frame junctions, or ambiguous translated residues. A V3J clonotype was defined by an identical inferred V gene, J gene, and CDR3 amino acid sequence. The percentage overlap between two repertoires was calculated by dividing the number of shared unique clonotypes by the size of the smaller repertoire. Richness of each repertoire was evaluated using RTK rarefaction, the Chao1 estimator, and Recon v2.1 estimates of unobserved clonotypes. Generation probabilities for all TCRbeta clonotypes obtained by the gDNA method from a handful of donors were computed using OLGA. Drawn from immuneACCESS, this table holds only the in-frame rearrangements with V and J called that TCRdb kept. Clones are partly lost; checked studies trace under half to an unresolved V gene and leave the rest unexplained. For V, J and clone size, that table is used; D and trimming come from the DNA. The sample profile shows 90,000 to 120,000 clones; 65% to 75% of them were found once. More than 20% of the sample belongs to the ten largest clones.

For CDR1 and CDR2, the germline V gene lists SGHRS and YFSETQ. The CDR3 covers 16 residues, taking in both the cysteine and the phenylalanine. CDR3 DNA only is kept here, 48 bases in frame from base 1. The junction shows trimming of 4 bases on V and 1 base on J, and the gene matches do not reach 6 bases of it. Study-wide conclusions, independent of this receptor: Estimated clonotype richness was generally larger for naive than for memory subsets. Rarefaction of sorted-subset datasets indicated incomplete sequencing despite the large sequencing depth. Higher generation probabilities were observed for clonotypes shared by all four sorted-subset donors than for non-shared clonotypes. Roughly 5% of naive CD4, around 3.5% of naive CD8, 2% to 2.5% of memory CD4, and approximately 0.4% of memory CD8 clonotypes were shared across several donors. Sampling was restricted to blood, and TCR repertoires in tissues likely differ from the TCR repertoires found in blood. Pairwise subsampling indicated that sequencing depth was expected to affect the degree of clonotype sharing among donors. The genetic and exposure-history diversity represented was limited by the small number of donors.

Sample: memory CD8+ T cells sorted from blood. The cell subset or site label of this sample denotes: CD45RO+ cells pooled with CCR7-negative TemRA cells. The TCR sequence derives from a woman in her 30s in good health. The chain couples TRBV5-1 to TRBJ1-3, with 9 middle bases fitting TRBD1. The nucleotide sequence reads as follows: TGCGCCAGCAGCATAAGACAGGGGGGTTCTGGAAACACCATATATTTT. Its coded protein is CASSIRQGGSGNTIYF.